A single sample is the source of the 15 T cell receptor beta chains below, sequenced in a study of metastatic and nonmetastatic thyroid tumors. None of the patients had undergone any treatment ahead of thyroid surgery. TCRdb re-analyzed the PCR reads through MiXCR. Among approximately 30,000 clones listed, roughly 7.1% were seen once. Sequencing used blood. These receptor sequences come from a female donor with papillary thyroid cancer or a benign thyroid nodule (not recorded which). Some clones in this sample may be carry-over from other donors' samples.

This clone has a count of ten or more. Being one base from a much bigger clone, this may be a read error. Here the CDR3 reads CAWSVGNPPLHF. The CDR3, as DNA: TGTGCCTGGAGTGTTGGCAATCCACCCCTCCACTTT. The rearrangement joins TRBV30 to TRBJ1-6; D unclear. The ends were cut back, 0 bases at V and 11 bases at J, with 8 bases in the middle. The CDR3 is made up of 12 amino acids. Germline V CDR1 and CDR2: GTSNPN, SVGIG (reference sequence). The full variable domain, its missing parts supplied by reference TRBV30 and TRBJ1-6, is SQTIHQWPATLVQPVGSPLSLECTVEGTSNPNLYWYRQAAGRGLQLLFYSVGIGQISSEVPQNLSASRPQDRQFILSSKKLLLSDSGFYLCAWSVGNPPLHFGNGTRLTVT.

In its sample, this clone was seen many times. V usage is TRBV5-1 and J usage is TRBJ2-2; 12 bases fit TRBD2. V dropped 4 bases and J dropped 7; count of bases not matched to a gene: 5. This CDR3 region has 15 residues. Germline V gene data show CDR1 as SGHRS and CDR2 as YFSETQ. CDR3 coding DNA: TGCGCCAGCAGCCACGGGACTAGCGGGCGCGGGGAGCTGTTTTTT. It translates to CASSHGTSGRGELFF.

This clone was picked up a small number of times. No conserved phenylalanine or tryptophan ends this CDR3, so it is likely a read error. The rearrangement links TRBV6-1 to TRBJ2-7; 11 bases match TRBD2. The CDR3 totals 14 residues. Germline CDR1 is MNHNS and CDR2 is SASEGT. CDR3: CASTAGTSGYQQYL. The DNA for the CDR3 is TGTGCCAGCACCGCCGGGACTAGCGGCTACCAGCAGTACCTC.

At least ten counts were recorded for this clone. The chain combines TRBV19 with TRBJ2-1; D unresolved. V gave up 5 bases and J gave up 3 bases, with 14 bases separating them. Germline CDR1 and CDR2: LNHDA and SQIVND (reference sequence). This CDR3 has 15 amino acids. CDR3 nucleotide sequence: TGTGCCAGTAGTTGGTCTGCCAATCGCTACAATGAGCAGTTCTTC. Translating it yields CASSWSANRYNEQFF.

Notes on this clone: At one end the junction does not follow the germline gene, possibly because of a read error. The chain uses TRBV19 and TRBJ2-2; TRBD1 matches 9 bases. Looked up from germline, CDR1 is LNHDA and CDR2 is SQIVND (reference sequence). The CDR3 is 15 amino acids. The CDR3 DNA sequence: TGTGCCAGTAGAGGGACAGGGAGGGGGACTGGGGAGTTGTTTTTT. Encoded protein: CASRGTGRGTGELFF. Looking up the rest from reference TRBV19 and TRBJ2-2 gives the full variable domain: DGGITQSPKYLFRKEGQNVTLSCEQNLNHDAMYWYRQDPGQGLRLIYYSQIVNDFQKGDIAEGYSVSREKKESFPLTVTSAQKNPTAFYLCASRGTGRGTGELFFGEGSRLTVL.

This clone was counted ten times or more. The chain uses TRBV9 and TRBJ1-1; maybe TRBD1 (5 bases). CDR1 is SGDLS and CDR2 is YYNGEE in the germline V gene. The CDR3 sequence is 14 residues long. The ends were cut back, 0 bases at V and 1 base at J, with 7 bases in the middle. Written as DNA, the CDR3 is TGTGCCAGCAGCGTAGACGGGGGGAACACTGAAGCTTTCTTT. Translating gives CASSVDGGNTEAFF.

This clone was recorded at least ten times. The chain recombines TRBV30 with TRBJ2-1; the match to TRBD1 covers 7 bases. Germline-derived CDR1 and CDR2 are GTSNPN and SVGIG (reference sequence). V was pared by 4 bases and J by 4 bases, with 7 bases of the junction left unmatched. This CDR3 has 14 residues. The CDR3 is CAWIPPTGYNEQFF. The CDR3 DNA is TGTGCCTGGATTCCCCCGACAGGGTACAATGAGCAGTTCTTC. The full variable domain, its missing parts supplied by reference TRBV30 and TRBJ2-1, is SQTIHQWPATLVQPVGSPLSLECTVEGTSNPNLYWYRQAAGRGLQLLFYSVGIGQISSEVPQNLSASRPQDRQFILSSKKLLLSDSGFYLCAWIPPTGYNEQFFGPGTRLTVL.

This clone was seen at least ten times. V and J are TRBV7-9 and TRBJ2-2, with D hard to call. This CDR3 spans 13 amino acids. Per the germline V gene, CDR1 is SEHNR and CDR2 is FQNEAQ (reference sequence). The ends were cut back, 8 bases at V and 1 base at J, with 8 bases in the middle. The CDR3 DNA reads TGTGCCAGCCGGTATAGGAACACCGGGGAGCTGTTTTTT. It translates to CASRYRNTGELFF.

This clone has a count of ten or more. The chain recombines TRBV7-6 with TRBJ2-3, with D tentatively TRBD2 (6 bases). In germline, CDR1 is SGHVS, CDR2 FNYEAQ. Trimming pared 0 bases from V and 6 bases from J, leaving 10 bases between. CDR3 size: 14 residues. The DNA of the CDR3 is TGTGCCAGCAGCTTAGCGTCGGGGGTTGATACGCAGTATTTT. It yields the protein CASSLASGVDTQYF.

This clone was counted at least ten times. The chain employs TRBV19 and TRBJ2-7, with 9 positions matching TRBD2. V shed 5 bases, J shed 7 bases, and the junction held 15 bases outside the gene matches. Germline V gene lookup returns CDR1 LNHDA and CDR2 SQIVND (reference sequence). The CDR3 has 16 residues. DNA of the CDR3: TGTGCCAGTAGTCCCCCAGCGGGGGGCTCCCCTCAAGAGCAGTACTTC. Encoded protein: CASSPPAGGSPQEQYF.

By share, this clone counts as medium-sized. J is TRBJ1-2 and V is TRBV6-1; a weak D match, TRBD1 (5 bases). Germline V lookup: CDR1 MNHNS, CDR2 SASEGT. V was trimmed by 6 bases and J by 8 bases, leaving 25 bases between them. The CDR3 length is 16 residues. CDR3 coding DNA: TGTGCCAGCAGCGACGGCGATCAGGGTTATTCGAGGGGCTACACCTTC. Protein product: CASSDGDQGYSRGYTF.

At least ten counts were recorded for this clone. The chain has TRBV12-3 or TRBV12-4 and TRBJ1-5, with TRBD1 matching over 10 bases. V dropped 7 bases and J dropped 2; count of bases not matched to a gene: 11. The CDR3 is 17 amino acids. CDR3 region: CASTSTGGGVGNQPQHF. CDR3 nucleotide sequence: TGTGCCAGCACCTCGACAGGGGGCGGCGTAGGCAATCAGCCCCAGCATTTT.

This clone was counted ten times or more. This chain joins TRBV7-2 and TRBJ2-7; 10 bases agree with TRBD2. The junction had 6 bases not matched to a gene; V was cut back by 6 bases and J by 1 base. The CDR3 is 15 amino acids. Germline assignment: CDR1 SGHTA and CDR2 FQGNSA. The CDR3 region has the DNA TGTGCCAGCAGTCCAGTTAGCGGGGGGTCCTACGAGCAGTACTTC. Amino acid sequence: CASSPVSGGSYEQYF. Full variable domain (remainder filled in from reference TRBV7-2 and TRBJ2-7): GAGVSQSPSNKVTEKGKDVELRCDPISGHTALYWYRQSLGQGLEFLIYFQGNSAPDKSGLPSDRFSAERTGGSVSTLTIQRTQQEDSAVYLCASSPVSGGSYEQYFGPGTRLTVT.

This clone occurred many times. The gene calls are TRBV27 and TRBJ2-7; 7 bases match TRBD2. V lost 7 bases to trimming and J lost 4 bases; unmatched junction nucleotides: 7. Germline V CDR1 and CDR2: MNHEY, SMNVEV (reference sequence). The CDR3 loop spans 13 amino acids. The CDR3 here is CASKRGEWYEQYF. CDR3 nucleotides: TGTGCCAGCAAGCGGGGAGAATGGTACGAGCAGTACTTC.

The sample holds many counts of this clone. Here the CDR3 reads CASSTPGKNEQFF. For the CDR3, the DNA is TGTGCCAGCAGTACCCCAGGGAAGAATGAGCAGTTCTTC. The V and J genes are TRBV28 and TRBJ2-1; TRBD1 is a possible D gene (5 bases). V was clipped by 5 bases and J by 7 bases, with 12 bases between them. CDR1 MDHEN and CDR2 SYDVKM come from the germline V gene. This CDR3 is built from 13 residues.